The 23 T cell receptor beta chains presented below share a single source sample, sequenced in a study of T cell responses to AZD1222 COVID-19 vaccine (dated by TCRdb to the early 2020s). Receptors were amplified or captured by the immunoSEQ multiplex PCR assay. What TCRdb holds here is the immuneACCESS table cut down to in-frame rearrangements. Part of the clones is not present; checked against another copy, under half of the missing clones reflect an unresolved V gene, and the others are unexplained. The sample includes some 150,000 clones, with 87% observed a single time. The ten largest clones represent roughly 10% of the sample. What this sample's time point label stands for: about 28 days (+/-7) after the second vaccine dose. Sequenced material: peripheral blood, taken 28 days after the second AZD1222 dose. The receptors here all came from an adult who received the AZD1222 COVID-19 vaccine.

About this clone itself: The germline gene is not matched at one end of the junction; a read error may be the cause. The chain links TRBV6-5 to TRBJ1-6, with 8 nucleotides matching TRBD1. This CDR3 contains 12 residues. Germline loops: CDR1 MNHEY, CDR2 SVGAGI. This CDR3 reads CASTVGQGREEF. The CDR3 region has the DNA TGTGCCAGCACCGTAGGACAGGGCCGCGAGGAATTT.

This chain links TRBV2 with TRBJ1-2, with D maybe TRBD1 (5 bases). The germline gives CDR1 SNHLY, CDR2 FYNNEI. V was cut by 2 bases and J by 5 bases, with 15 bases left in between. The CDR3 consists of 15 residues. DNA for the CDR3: TGTGCCAGCAGTGAATGGGACGTTATAATTTATGGCTACACCTTC. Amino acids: CASSEWDVIIYGYTF.

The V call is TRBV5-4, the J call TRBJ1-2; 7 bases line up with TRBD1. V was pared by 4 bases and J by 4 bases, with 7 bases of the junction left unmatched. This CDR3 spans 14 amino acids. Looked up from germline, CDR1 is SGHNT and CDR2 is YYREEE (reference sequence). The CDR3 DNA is TGTGCCAGCAGCCAGAAGGGACAGACCTATGGCTACACCTTC. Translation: CASSQKGQTYGYTF.

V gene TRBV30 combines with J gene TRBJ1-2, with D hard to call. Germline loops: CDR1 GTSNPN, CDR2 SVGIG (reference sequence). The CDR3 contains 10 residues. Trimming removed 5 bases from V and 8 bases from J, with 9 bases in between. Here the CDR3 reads CAWYRGGYTF. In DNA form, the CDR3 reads TGTGCCTGGTATCGGGGAGGCTACACCTTC.

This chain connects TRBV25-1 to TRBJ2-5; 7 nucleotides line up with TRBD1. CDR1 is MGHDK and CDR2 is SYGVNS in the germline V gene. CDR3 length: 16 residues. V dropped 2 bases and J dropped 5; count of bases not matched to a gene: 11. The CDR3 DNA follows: TGTGCCAGCAGTGAACAAACAGGGGTTATCGGGGAGACCCAGTACTTC. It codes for CASSEQTGVIGETQYF.

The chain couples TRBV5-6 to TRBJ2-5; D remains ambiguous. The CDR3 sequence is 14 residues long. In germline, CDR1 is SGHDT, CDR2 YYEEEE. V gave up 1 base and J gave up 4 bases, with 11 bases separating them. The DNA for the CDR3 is TGTGCCAGCAGCTTGAGTAGCTCCGGAGAGACCCAGTACTTC. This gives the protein CASSLSSSGETQYF.

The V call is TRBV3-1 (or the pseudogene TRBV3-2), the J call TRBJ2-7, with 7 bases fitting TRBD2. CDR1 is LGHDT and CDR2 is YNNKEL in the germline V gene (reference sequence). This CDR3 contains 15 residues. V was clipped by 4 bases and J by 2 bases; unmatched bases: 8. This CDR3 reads CASSRGGAGTYEQYF. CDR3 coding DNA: TGTGCCAGCAGCCGAGGAGGAGCGGGGACCTACGAGCAGTACTTC.

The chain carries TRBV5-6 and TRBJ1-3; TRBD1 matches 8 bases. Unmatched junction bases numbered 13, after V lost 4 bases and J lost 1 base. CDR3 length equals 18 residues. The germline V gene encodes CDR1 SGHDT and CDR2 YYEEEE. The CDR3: CASSPTPGQVPSGNTIYF. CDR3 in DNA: TGTGCCAGCAGCCCAACCCCGGGACAGGTTCCTTCTGGAAACACCATATATTTT.

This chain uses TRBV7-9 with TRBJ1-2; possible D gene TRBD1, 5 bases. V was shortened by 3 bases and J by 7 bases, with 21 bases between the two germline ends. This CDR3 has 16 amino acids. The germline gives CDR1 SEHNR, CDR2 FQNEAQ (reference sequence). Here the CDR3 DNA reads TGTGCCAGCAGCTTCGGGGCAGCCTCTGGGGAGCCTGGCTACACCTTC. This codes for CASSFGAASGEPGYTF.

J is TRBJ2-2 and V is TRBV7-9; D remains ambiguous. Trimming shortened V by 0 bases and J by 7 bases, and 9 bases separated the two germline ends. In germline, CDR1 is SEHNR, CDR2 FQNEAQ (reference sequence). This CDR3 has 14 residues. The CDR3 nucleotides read TGTGCCAGCAGCTTAGCTAGGGATGTCGGGGAGCTGTTTTTT. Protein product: CASSLARDVGELFF.

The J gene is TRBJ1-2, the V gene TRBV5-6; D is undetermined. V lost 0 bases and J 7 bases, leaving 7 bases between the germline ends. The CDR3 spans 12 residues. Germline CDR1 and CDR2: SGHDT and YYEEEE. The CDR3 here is CASSLAGFGYTF. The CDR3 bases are TGTGCCAGCAGCTTGGCAGGTTTTGGCTACACCTTC.

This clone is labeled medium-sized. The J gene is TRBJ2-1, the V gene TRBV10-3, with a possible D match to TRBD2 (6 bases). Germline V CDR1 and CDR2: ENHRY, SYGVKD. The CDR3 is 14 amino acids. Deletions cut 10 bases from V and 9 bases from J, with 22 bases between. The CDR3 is CATGGEVGGAEQFF. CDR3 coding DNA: TGTGCCACCGGCGGGGAGGTCGGAGGGGCTGAGCAGTTCTTC.

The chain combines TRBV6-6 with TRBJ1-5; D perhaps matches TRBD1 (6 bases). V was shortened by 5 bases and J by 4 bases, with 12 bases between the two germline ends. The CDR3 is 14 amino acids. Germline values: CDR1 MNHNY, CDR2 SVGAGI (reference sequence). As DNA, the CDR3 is TGTGCCAGCAGTCCTTCCACAGGGAATCAGCCCCAGCATTTT. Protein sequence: CASSPSTGNQPQHF.

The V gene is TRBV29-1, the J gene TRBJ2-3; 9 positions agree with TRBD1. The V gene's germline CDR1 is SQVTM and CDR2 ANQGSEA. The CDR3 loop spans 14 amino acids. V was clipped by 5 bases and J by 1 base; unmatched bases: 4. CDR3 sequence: CSVRRDRGTDTQYF. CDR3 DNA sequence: TGCAGCGTTCGTCGGGACAGGGGCACAGATACGCAGTATTTT.

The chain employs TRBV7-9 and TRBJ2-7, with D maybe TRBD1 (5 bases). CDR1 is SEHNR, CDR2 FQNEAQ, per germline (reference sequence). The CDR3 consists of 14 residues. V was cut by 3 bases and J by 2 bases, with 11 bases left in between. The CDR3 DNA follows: TGTGCCAGCAGCTTCACTCAGGGCACCTACGAGCAGTACTTC. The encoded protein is CASSFTQGTYEQYF.

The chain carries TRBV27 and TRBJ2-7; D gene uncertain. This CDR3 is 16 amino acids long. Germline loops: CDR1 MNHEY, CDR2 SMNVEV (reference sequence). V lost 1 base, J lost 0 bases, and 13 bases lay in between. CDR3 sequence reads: CASSLLSRRNSYEQYF. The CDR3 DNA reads TGTGCCAGCAGTTTATTAAGTAGAAGGAACTCCTACGAGCAGTACTTC.

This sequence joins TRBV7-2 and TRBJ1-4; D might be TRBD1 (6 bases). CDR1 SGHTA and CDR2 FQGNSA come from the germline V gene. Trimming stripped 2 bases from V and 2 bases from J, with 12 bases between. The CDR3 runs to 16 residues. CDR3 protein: CASSLMGAGTNEKLFF. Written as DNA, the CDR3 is TGTGCCAGCAGCTTAATGGGGGCCGGGACTAATGAAAAACTGTTTTTT.

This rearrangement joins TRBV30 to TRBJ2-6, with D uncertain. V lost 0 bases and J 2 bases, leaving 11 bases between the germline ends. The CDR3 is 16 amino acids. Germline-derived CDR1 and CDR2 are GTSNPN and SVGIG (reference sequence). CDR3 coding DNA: TGTGCCTGGAGTGTCCCGTGGGGTGCTGGGGCCAACGTCCTGACTTTC. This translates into CAWSVPWGAGANVLTF.

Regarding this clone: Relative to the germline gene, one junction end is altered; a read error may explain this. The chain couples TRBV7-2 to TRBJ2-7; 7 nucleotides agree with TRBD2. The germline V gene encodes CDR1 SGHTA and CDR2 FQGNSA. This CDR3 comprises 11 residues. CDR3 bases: TGTGCCAGCAGCTTAAGGGACTATAGGGACTTC. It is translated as CASSLRDYRDF.

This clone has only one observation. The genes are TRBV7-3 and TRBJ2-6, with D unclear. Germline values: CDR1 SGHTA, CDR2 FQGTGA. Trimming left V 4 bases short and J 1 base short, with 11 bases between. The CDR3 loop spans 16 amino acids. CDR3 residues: CASSSTSGSGANVLTF. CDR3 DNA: TGTGCCAGCAGCTCGACGAGTGGGTCTGGGGCCAACGTCCTGACTTTC.

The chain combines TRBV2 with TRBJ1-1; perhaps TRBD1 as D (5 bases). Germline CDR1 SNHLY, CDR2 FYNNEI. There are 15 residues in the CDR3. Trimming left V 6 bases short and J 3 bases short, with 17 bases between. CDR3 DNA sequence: TGTGCCAGCAGCGATCTCTCCCGGGACCACACTGAAGCTTTCTTT. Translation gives CASSDLSRDHTEAFF.

Written as DNA, the CDR3 is TGTGCCAGCAAGAGCGGGCTTAGCACAGATACGCAGTATTTT. Encoded protein: CASKSGLSTDTQYF. V gene TRBV2 combines with J gene TRBJ2-3, with TRBD2 as a possible D gene (6 bases). This CDR3 region has 14 residues. Germline CDR1 reads SNHLY; CDR2 reads FYNNEI. Trimming removed 7 bases at V and 0 bases at J, with 11 bases between.

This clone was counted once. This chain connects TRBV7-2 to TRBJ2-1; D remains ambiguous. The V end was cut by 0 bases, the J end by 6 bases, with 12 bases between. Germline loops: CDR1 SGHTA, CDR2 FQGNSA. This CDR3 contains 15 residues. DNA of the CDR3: TGTGCCAGCAGCTTAGCGGCACTTACGGCCAATGAGCAGTTCTTC. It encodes CASSLAALTANEQFF.